This passage covers 15 T cell receptor beta chains from one sample sequenced in a study of T-cell memory formation after mild COVID-19. TCRdb itself ran the 5' RACE reads through MiXCR, one entry per CDR3 protein. The sample lists 120,000 to 150,000 distinct CDR3 sequences; over 6% were seen once. The sequenced sample was PBMCs or a T cell subset sorted from them (not recorded which). The receptors derive from an adult woman who had mild COVID-19 (a few samples of this study predate the infection). Cell type and time point are not known.

At least ten counts were recorded for this clonotype. The chain has TRBV6-1 and TRBJ1-1; TRBD1 matches 7 bases. V lost 7 bases and J lost 1; bases outside the gene matches: 0. CDR1 MNHNS and CDR2 SASEGT come from the germline V gene. The CDR3 totals 12 residues. Here the CDR3 reads CASNRGNTEAFF. CDR3 bases: TGTGCCAGCAACAGGGGGAACACTGAAGCTTTCTTT.

This chain connects TRBV28 to TRBJ2-7; D is tentatively TRBD1 or TRBD2 (5 bases each). V lost 5 bases, J lost 5 bases, and 10 bases lay in between. Germline assignment: CDR1 MDHEN and CDR2 SYDVKM. This CDR3 contains 12 residues. Written as DNA, the CDR3 is TGTGCCAGCAGTCCGGTGGGGGACGAGCAGTACTTC. Protein: CASSPVGDEQYF.

At least ten counts were recorded for this clonotype. The gene calls are TRBV7-3 and TRBJ2-3; 7 positions agree with TRBD1. Looked up from germline, CDR1 is SGHTA and CDR2 is FQGTGA. This CDR3 comprises 15 residues. The V and J ends lost 5 bases and 3 bases, in that order; junction bases with no gene match: 8. CDR3 sequence (DNA): TGTGCCAGCAGCGATACAGGGGTGAGGACAGATACGCAGTATTTT. This encodes CASSDTGVRTDTQYF.

This chain links TRBV6-1 with TRBJ1-6; no firm D call. Germline V lookup: CDR1 MNHNS, CDR2 SASEGT. The CDR3 runs 14 residues. V lost 5 bases, J lost 15 bases, and 20 bases lay in between. The chain's CDR3 is CASSSRAPQVSLHF. CDR3 nucleotide sequence: TGTGCCAGCAGTTCGAGGGCCCCACAAGTTAGCCTCCACTTT.

The table lists this clonotype with a few counts. V is TRBV4-1 and J is TRBJ2-5; unclear D gene. CDR1 is MGHRA and CDR2 is YSYEKL in the germline V gene. V was shortened by 4 bases and J by 4 bases, with 13 bases between the two germline ends. The CDR3 loop spans 14 amino acids. CDR3 sequence: CASSLPGRLETQYF. CDR3 bases: TGCGCCAGCAGCCTTCCCGGGCGGTTAGAGACCCAGTACTTC.

This clonotype was counted between two and nine times. The rearrangement links TRBV5-1 to TRBJ1-1, with TRBD1 matching over 7 bases. The CDR3 is 14 residues long. J gave up 1 base and V 7 bases, and 7 bases lay outside the gene matches. CDR1 and CDR2 from the germline V gene are SGHRS and YFSETQ. In DNA form, the CDR3 reads TGCGCCAGCGGTCAAGGACAGGAGAACACTGAAGCTTTCTTT. This gives the protein CASGQGQENTEAFF.

This clonotype showed up just a few times. This chain connects TRBV5-1 to TRBJ2-5, with D possibly matching TRBD2 (7 bases). Trimming took 1 base from V and 2 from J, leaving 18 bases between them. Germline CDR1 and CDR2: SGHRS and YFSETQ. The CDR3 has 17 residues. This CDR3 reads CASSLWPNGGRQETQYF. The CDR3 nucleotides read TGCGCCAGCAGCTTGTGGCCAAACGGGGGGCGACAAGAGACCCAGTACTTC.

This clonotype was seen ten or more times. This sequence joins TRBV7-2 and TRBJ2-1; D not certain. CDR3 size: 12 residues. Trimming took off 4 bases at V and 9 bases at J, with 10 bases between the two ends. Germline V gene data show CDR1 as SGHTA and CDR2 as FQGNSA. The CDR3 reads CASSSPSAEQFF. In nucleotides, the CDR3 is TGTGCCAGCAGCTCCCCTTCGGCTGAGCAGTTCTTC.

The CDR3 is CASSPGTSAGGPYEQYF. CDR3 nucleotides: TGTGCCAGCAGCCCCGGGACTAGCGCAGGAGGACCCTACGAGCAGTACTTC. The chain links TRBV3-1 to TRBJ2-7; 10 bases are shared with TRBD2. Per the germline V gene, CDR1 is LGHDT and CDR2 is YNNKEL (reference sequence). J was trimmed by 2 bases and V by 4 bases; bases with no gene match: 11. The CDR3 totals 17 residues.

This clonotype was observed a few times. The V call is TRBV12-3 or TRBV12-4, the J call TRBJ2-1; 11 positions match TRBD2. The CDR3 extends over 15 amino acids. V shed 7 bases, J shed 10 bases, and the junction held 12 bases outside the gene matches. This chain's CDR3 is CASTLKLAGGDEQFF. DNA of the CDR3: TGTGCCAGCACTCTGAAGTTAGCGGGGGGGGACGAGCAGTTCTTC.

This clonotype was seen repeatedly, ten times or more. CDR3 DNA sequence: TGTGCCAGCACCGTAACAGGGGCCGGGTTCAATTCACCCCTCCACTTT. Translation gives CASTVTGAGFNSPLHF. V and J are TRBV6-5 and TRBJ1-6; TRBD1 aligns across 7 bases. Germline assignment: CDR1 MNHEY and CDR2 SVGAGI. The V and J ends lost 7 bases and 7 bases, in that order; junction bases with no gene match: 13. The CDR3 covers 16 residues.

The V and J genes are TRBV5-1 and TRBJ2-1, with a possible D match to TRBD2 (6 bases). The germline V and J ends were trimmed by 0 bases and 7 bases, with 14 bases remaining between them. The germline V gene encodes CDR1 SGHRS and CDR2 YFSETQ. The CDR3 is 15 residues long. The CDR3 loop is CASSLAGGGQNEQFF. The CDR3 bases are TGCGCCAGCAGCTTGGCCGGGGGAGGTCAGAATGAGCAGTTCTTC.

This clonotype was counted a few times. V and J are TRBV7-6 and TRBJ2-3; D is uncertain. CDR3 size: 16 residues. Germline V CDR1 and CDR2: SGHVS, FNYEAQ. The germline V and J ends were trimmed by 1 base and 5 bases, with 16 bases remaining between them. This CDR3 is CASSLVSLRVGDTQYF. CDR3 in DNA: TGTGCCAGCAGCTTAGTTTCCCTTCGTGTGGGAGATACGCAGTATTTT.

Concerning this clonotype itself: A much larger clone differs from this one at a single base, so this may be a read error. Because it lacks the conserved phenylalanine or tryptophan at the end, this CDR3 is likely a read error. The V call is TRBV29-1, the J call TRBJ2-7, with 8 bases lining up with TRBD2. CDR3 size: 13 residues. The V segment lost 7 bases and the J segment 7 bases; nucleotides outside the gene matches: 12. Germline-derived CDR1 and CDR2 are SQVTM and ANQGSEA. The CDR3 region is CSATREGRREQYL. The CDR3, as DNA: TGCAGCGCCACTCGGGAGGGCAGAAGGGAGCAGTACTTA.

This chain links TRBV3-1 with TRBJ2-5; D is undetermined. The V end lost 4 bases, the J end lost 0 bases, and 9 bases lay between the germline ends. Looked up from germline, CDR1 is LGHDT and CDR2 is YNNKEL (reference sequence). The CDR3 sequence is 14 residues long. CDR3 in amino acids: CASSPPMNQETQYF. CDR3 nucleotide sequence: TGTGCCAGCAGCCCCCCTATGAACCAAGAGACCCAGTACTTC.